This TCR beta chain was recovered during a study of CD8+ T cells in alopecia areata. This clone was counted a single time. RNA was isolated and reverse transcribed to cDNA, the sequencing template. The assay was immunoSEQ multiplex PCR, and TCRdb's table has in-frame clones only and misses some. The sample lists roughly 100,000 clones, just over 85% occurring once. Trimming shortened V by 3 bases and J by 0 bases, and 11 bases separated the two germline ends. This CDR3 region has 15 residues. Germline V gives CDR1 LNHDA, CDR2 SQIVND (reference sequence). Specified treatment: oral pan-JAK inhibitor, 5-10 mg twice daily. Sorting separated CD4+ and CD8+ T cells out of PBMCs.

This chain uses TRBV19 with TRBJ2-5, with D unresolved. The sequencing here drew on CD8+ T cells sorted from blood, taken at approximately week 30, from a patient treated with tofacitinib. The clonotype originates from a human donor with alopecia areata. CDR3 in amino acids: CASSMGETDQETQYF. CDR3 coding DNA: TGTGCCAGTAGTATGGGTGAAACCGACCAAGAGACCCAGTACTTC.